This is a list of T cell receptor beta chains from one sample in a study of shared clonotypes between healthy human individuals. Profiled with immunoSEQ multiplex PCR; TCRdb holds only in-frame clones, not every one. This sample has roughly 2,300,000 clones; roughly 92% occur once, and the top ten carry approximately 0.39%. The material sequenced was naive CD4+ T cells from PBMCs. Receptor source: a man aged 18-30 years in good health. Some clones in this sample may be carry-over from other donors' samples. The CDR3 runs from the conserved cysteine through the conserved F or W. The order of the fields is J gene, D gene, V gene, clone size, CDR3 protein, CDR3 DNA. The D gene is left open where the match is weak. Some rows have no size entry. The others give once, few or many, or a class for an expanded clone.

J: TRBJ2-3
D: TRBD2
V: TRBV2
size: NA
CDR3: CASRGGTSALFTQYF
DNA: TGTGCCAGCAGGGGCGGCACTAGCGCCTTGTTTACGCAGTATTTT

J: TRBJ2-1
D: NA
V: TRBV6-5
size: NA
CDR3: CASTSPNNEQFF
DNA: TGTGCCAGCACCTCCCCCAACAATGAGCAGTTCTTC

J: TRBJ1-1
D: TRBD1
V: TRBV30
size: few
CDR3: CAWSVRQGEWGDTEAFF
DNA: TGTGCCTGGAGTGTTAGACAGGGTGAATGGGGGGACACTGAAGCTTTCTTT

J: TRBJ1-1
D: TRBD1
V: TRBV15
size: NA
CDR3: CATSRGRVGTGGVNTEAFF
DNA: TGTGCCACCAGCAGAGGCCGCGTTGGGACAGGGGGCGTGAACACTGAAGCTTTCTTT

J: TRBJ1-5
D: TRBD1
V: TRBV7-3
size: NA
CDR3: CASSPDGDRGSNQPQHF
DNA: TGTGCCAGCAGCCCCGACGGGGACAGGGGTAGCAATCAGCCCCAGCATTTT

J: TRBJ1-6
D: TRBD1
V: TRBV5-1
size: NA
CDR3: CASSAEGQGYSPLHF
DNA: TGCGCCAGCAGCGCCGAGGGACAGGGTTATTCACCCCTCCACTTT

J: TRBJ2-1
D: NA
V: TRBV4-1
size: once
CDR3: CASSLSAGLQGDNEQFF
DNA: TGCGCCAGCAGCCTCTCAGCGGGTCTCCAGGGGGACAATGAGCAGTTCTTC

J: TRBJ2-7
D: TRBD1
V: TRBV5-1
size: NA
CDR3: CASSRTGDSLYEQYF
DNA: TGCGCCAGCAGCCGGACAGGGGACTCCCTCTACGAGCAGTACTTC

J: TRBJ2-4
D: TRBD2
V: TRBV7-2
size: once
CDR3: CASTLSSGSGKNIQYF
DNA: TGTGCCAGCACCCTAAGCAGCGGGAGTGGGAAAAACATTCAGTACTTC

J: TRBJ2-7
D: TRBD2
V: TRBV14
size: NA
CDR3: CASSQDSGSGSKQYF
DNA: TGTGCCAGCAGCCAAGATTCGGGCAGCGGGAGTAAGCAGTACTTC

J: TRBJ2-7
D: NA
V: TRBV28
size: NA
CDR3: CASSPTRSYEQYF
DNA: TGTGCCAGCAGCCCCACGCGGTCCTACGAGCAGTACTTC

J: TRBJ2-4
D: NA
V: TRBV30
size: NA
CDR3: CAWQGGSSRNIQYF
DNA: TGTGCCTGGCAGGGGGGTTCATCCAGAAACATTCAGTACTTC

J: TRBJ1-2
D: NA
V: TRBV10-3
size: few
CDR3: CAISESGHYGYTF
DNA: TGTGCCATCAGTGAGTCGGGACATTATGGCTACACCTTC

J: TRBJ2-4
D: NA
V: TRBV28
size: NA
CDR3: CASSLLRGDIQYF
DNA: TGTGCCAGCAGCCTCTTAAGGGGGGACATTCAGTACTTC

J: TRBJ2-2
D: NA
V: TRBV10-3
size: NA
CDR3: CAISESLGGNTGELFF
DNA: TGTGCCATCAGTGAGTCGTTGGGGGGAAACACCGGGGAGCTGTTTTTT

J: TRBJ2-7
D: NA
V: TRBV20-1
size: once
CDR3: CSASPGEEQYF
DNA: TGCAGTGCTAGTCCCGGTGAAGAGCAGTACTTC

J: TRBJ2-7
D: NA
V: TRBV11-2
size: NA
CDR3: CASSLVLRGPYEQYF
DNA: TGTGCCAGCAGCTTAGTTTTGCGGGGGCCCTACGAGCAGTACTTC

J: TRBJ2-5
D: TRBD2
V: TRBV7-2
size: NA
CDR3: CASSPLPAGGEGTQYF
DNA: TGTGCCAGCAGCCCGCTACCAGCGGGGGGGGAGGGCACCCAGTACTTC

J: TRBJ2-1
D: TRBD1
V: TRBV5-4
size: NA
CDR3: CASSLGTGAYNEQFF
DNA: TGTGCCAGCAGCTTGGGGACAGGTGCATACAATGAGCAGTTCTTC

J: TRBJ2-3
D: TRBD1
V: TRBV5-1
size: NA
CDR3: CASSTQGMGEDTQYF
DNA: TGCGCCAGCAGCACACAGGGGATGGGCGAGGATACGCAGTATTTT

J: TRBJ2-7
D: NA
V: TRBV30
size: NA
CDR3: CAWSGRDEQYF
DNA: TGTGCCTGGTCAGGCAGAGACGAGCAGTACTTC

J: TRBJ2-6
D: NA
V: TRBV14
size: few
CDR3: CASSQSGARGSGANVLTF
DNA: TGTGCCAGCAGCCAATCTGGGGCCAGGGGCTCTGGGGCCAACGTCCTGACTTTC

J: TRBJ1-4
D: TRBD1
V: TRBV5-8
size: once
CDR3: CASSKTGAGEKLFF
DNA: TGTGCCAGCAGCAAGACAGGGGCAGGTGAAAAACTGTTTTTT

J: TRBJ2-6
D: NA
V: TRBV5-1
size: NA
CDR3: CASSLAISGANVLTF
DNA: TGCGCCAGCAGCTTGGCCATCTCTGGGGCCAACGTCCTGACTTTC

J: TRBJ2-7
D: TRBD2
V: TRBV5-6
size: NA
CDR3: CASSAAGGRSYEQYF
DNA: TGTGCCAGCAGCGCGGCGGGGGGACGCTCCTACGAGCAGTACTTC

J: TRBJ2-1
D: TRBD2
V: TRBV5-1
size: once
CDR3: CASSTIAGGRDEQFF
DNA: TGCGCCAGCAGCACTATAGCGGGAGGTAGAGATGAGCAGTTCTTC

J: TRBJ1-3
D: NA
V: TRBV7-2
size: NA
CDR3: CASSLAGVGDTIYF
DNA: TGTGCCAGCAGCTTAGCGGGGGTAGGAGACACCATATATTTT

J: TRBJ2-6
D: NA
V: TRBV30
size: NA
CDR3: CAWSVSLGYSGANVLTF
DNA: TGTGCCTGGAGTGTAAGTTTAGGCTACTCTGGGGCCAACGTCCTGACTTTC

J: TRBJ2-1
D: TRBD2
V: TRBV7-7
size: NA
CDR3: CASSPGGWLAGYNEQFF
DNA: TGTGCCAGCAGCCCCGGGGGGTGGCTAGCGGGTTACAATGAGCAGTTCTTC

J: TRBJ1-2
D: NA
V: TRBV6-6
size: NA
CDR3: CASAKPDYGYTF
DNA: TGTGCCAGCGCTAAGCCAGACTATGGCTACACCTTC

J: TRBJ1-2
D: NA
V: TRBV14
size: once
CDR3: CASSHEVGYGYTF
DNA: TGTGCCAGCAGCCACGAGGTCGGATATGGCTACACCTTC

J: TRBJ2-1
D: TRBD2
V: TRBV29-1
size: NA
CDR3: CSAKRERGYYNEQFF
DNA: TGCAGCGCAAAGCGGGAGAGGGGCTATTACAATGAGCAGTTCTTC

J: TRBJ1-1
D: NA
V: TRBV7-8
size: once
CDR3: CASSPQWTNTEAFF
DNA: TGTGCCAGCAGCCCCCAGTGGACGAACACTGAAGCTTTCTTT

J: TRBJ1-5
D: NA
V: TRBV28
size: NA
CDR3: CASSWVPNQPQHF
DNA: TGTGCCAGCAGTTGGGTTCCCAATCAGCCCCAGCATTTT

J: TRBJ2-3
D: TRBD1
V: TRBV4-2
size: NA
CDR3: CASSQDRTGGTDTQYF
DNA: TGTGCCAGCAGCCAAGATCGGACAGGGGGCACAGATACGCAGTATTTT

J: TRBJ2-2
D: TRBD2
V: TRBV27
size: NA
CDR3: CASSLPLSSGNTGELFF
DNA: TGTGCCAGCAGTTTACCCCTGTCTAGCGGCAACACCGGGGAGCTGTTTTTT

J: TRBJ2-1
D: TRBD2
V: TRBV23-1
size: NA
CDR3: CASTIPGLGNNEQFF
DNA: TGCGCCAGCACAATTCCGGGACTAGGGAACAATGAGCAGTTCTTC

J: TRBJ2-3
D: NA
V: TRBV18
size: once
CDR3: CASSIPGGTDTQYF
DNA: TGTGCCAGCTCCATACCGGGGGGCACAGATACGCAGTATTTT

J: TRBJ2-1
D: NA
V: TRBV11-1
size: once
CDR3: CASSLGLAGNEQFF
DNA: TGTGCCAGCAGCTTAGGTTTGGCAGGCAATGAGCAGTTCTTC

J: TRBJ2-7
D: TRBD1
V: TRBV18
size: NA
CDR3: CASSPPGQRSYEQYF
DNA: TGTGCCAGCTCCCCACCGGGACAGCGGTCCTACGAGCAGTACTTC

J: TRBJ1-1
D: TRBD1
V: TRBV5-1
size: NA
CDR3: CASSSVRDRSMNTEAFF
DNA: TGCGCCAGCAGCTCGGTCCGGGACAGGAGTATGAACACTGAAGCTTTCTTT

J: TRBJ1-4
D: TRBD1
V: TRBV29-1
size: NA
CDR3: CSGGDSQNEKLFF
DNA: TGCAGCGGCGGGGACAGCCAGAATGAAAAACTGTTTTTT

J: TRBJ2-1
D: NA
V: TRBV5-6
size: NA
CDR3: CASSLAYGRTYNEQFF
DNA: TGTGCCAGCAGCTTGGCCTACGGCCGTACCTACAATGAGCAGTTCTTC

J: TRBJ1-1
D: NA
V: TRBV28
size: NA
CDR3: CATLWADNTEAFF
DNA: TGTGCCACCCTCTGGGCAGACAACACTGAAGCTTTCTTT

J: TRBJ1-1
D: NA
V: TRBV7-8
size: NA
CDR3: CASSLGQANTEAFF
DNA: TGTGCCAGCAGCTTAGGCCAGGCCAACACTGAAGCTTTCTTT

J: TRBJ2-1
D: NA
V: TRBV10-3
size: NA
CDR3: CAISELGGSYNEQFF
DNA: TGTGCCATCAGTGAGCTTGGTGGGTCCTACAATGAGCAGTTCTTC

J: TRBJ1-1
D: TRBD1
V: TRBV6-5
size: once
CDR3: CASSLDRGGSEAFF
DNA: TGTGCCAGCAGCCTCGACAGAGGGGGCTCTGAAGCTTTCTTT

J: TRBJ1-2
D: TRBD1
V: TRBV2
size: NA
CDR3: CASSTGQGESYGYTF
DNA: TGTGCCAGCAGTACGGGACAGGGGGAGAGCTATGGCTACACCTTC

J: TRBJ2-2
D: NA
V: TRBV5-4
size: NA
CDR3: CASSLSSRGTTNTGELFF
DNA: TGTGCCAGCAGCTTATCTAGCCGGGGAACTACGAACACCGGGGAGCTGTTTTTT

J: TRBJ2-4
D: NA
V: TRBV19
size: once
CDR3: CASSRRAAGDIQYF
DNA: TGTGCCAGTAGTCGAAGGGCGGCAGGGGACATTCAGTACTTC

J: TRBJ2-1
D: TRBD2
V: TRBV10-3
size: NA
CDR3: CAVSDHSGLAGGREQFF
DNA: TGTGCCGTCAGTGACCACTCGGGACTAGCGGGAGGAAGGGAGCAGTTCTTC

J: TRBJ2-1
D: NA
V: TRBV5-4
size: NA
CDR3: CASSPPVAGNEQFF
DNA: TGTGCCAGCAGCCCACCCGTCGCCGGCAATGAGCAGTTCTTC